The 16 T cell receptor beta chains below come from one sample, sequenced in a study of Graves' ophthalmopathy and Graves' hyperthyroidism. RNA transcripts provided the template for amplifying TCR beta CDR3 regions. HTBI primers were used in a first-round RT-PCR, which preceded a second-round multiplex PCR. MiXCR, run by TCRdb on the multiplex PCR reads, gives a single entry per CDR3 protein. The table lists approximately 700,000 distinct CDR3 sequences, over 40% of them singletons. Sequenced sample: peripheral blood. Source of these receptors: an adult man with Graves' ophthalmopathy.

This chain links TRBV7-9 with TRBJ2-3; D possibly corresponds to TRBD2 (6 bases). The germline V and J ends were trimmed by 5 bases and 0 bases, with 15 bases remaining between them. This CDR3 contains 16 residues. Germline CDR1 SEHNR, CDR2 FQNEAQ (reference sequence). CDR3 sequence (DNA): TGTGCCAGCAGCGAGGCGGGACTTCCCAGCACAGATACGCAGTATTTT. Translated, it gives CASSEAGLPSTDTQYF.

As for this clonotype: Compared with germline, one end of the junction differs, possibly owing to a read error. CDR3 coding DNA: TGTGCCACCCGCTGGCGGAACTCTGAAGCTTTCTTT. It translates to CATRWRNSEAFF. The chain uses TRBV19 and TRBJ1-1; D call uncertain. This CDR3 region has 12 residues. In germline, CDR1 is LNHDA, CDR2 SQIVND (reference sequence).

To note about this clonotype: This sequence may be a read error, since a much larger clone differs from it by one base. The CDR3 loop is CASSIKPLDSYKQYF. The CDR3 nucleotides read TGTGCCAGTAGTATAAAACCCCTGGACAGCTACAAGCAGTACTTC. The rearrangement uses TRBV19 and TRBJ2-7, with D tentatively TRBD1 (6 bases). The CDR3 runs 15 residues. The V gene's germline CDR1 is LNHDA and CDR2 SQIVND (reference sequence).

In regard to this clonotype: The germline gene is not matched at one end of the junction; a read error may be the cause. This chain connects TRBV5-1 to TRBJ2-5, with D unresolved. Germline V gene sequence: CDR1 SGHRS, CDR2 YFSETQ. This CDR3 comprises 15 residues. The CDR3 region has the DNA TGCGCCAGCAGCTGGCAGGAAGCCTACCACGAGACCCAGTACTTC. Its translation is CASSWQEAYHETQYF.

CDR3 bases: TGTGCCAGCAGCGCACGGGGACGGAACCAAGAGACCCAGTACTTC. Amino acid sequence: CASSARGRNQETQYF. The gene calls are TRBV11-2 and TRBJ2-5; D may correspond to TRBD1 or TRBD2 (5 bases each). Germline V gene lookup returns CDR1 SGHAT and CDR2 FQNNGV. The ends were cut back, 5 bases at V and 0 bases at J, with 13 bases in the middle. The CDR3 consists of 15 residues.

There are many counts of this clonotype. Here the CDR3 reads CASSLIGYGYGYTF. The CDR3 DNA reads TGTGCCAGCAGTTTGATCGGTTATGGCTATGGCTACACCTTC. The rearrangement joins TRBV12-3 or TRBV12-4 to TRBJ1-2; D remains ambiguous. The CDR3 sequence is 14 residues long. Trimming left V 3 bases short and J 4 bases short, with 12 bases between.

This clonotype has a count of ten or more. This chain joins TRBV2 and TRBJ1-3; D unresolved. V shed 7 bases and J shed 2 bases, with 9 bases lying between them. The CDR3 length is 13 residues. Germline loops: CDR1 SNHLY, CDR2 FYNNEI. The CDR3 nucleotides read TGTGCCAGCACCGGGCCCGCTGGAAACACCATATATTTT. Residues: CASTGPAGNTIYF.

This clonotype was counted ten times or more. CDR3 sequence reads: CASSRETGRGKQYF. The CDR3 bases are TGTGCCAGCAGCAGAGAGACAGGGAGGGGTAAGCAGTACTTC. This chain joins TRBV7-9 and TRBJ2-7; D possibly matches TRBD1 or TRBD2 (7 bases each). In germline, CDR1 is SEHNR, CDR2 FQNEAQ (reference sequence). V gave up 5 bases and J gave up 8 bases, with 19 bases separating them. The CDR3 runs to 14 residues.

This clonotype was counted at least ten times. The CDR3 DNA is TGTGCCATCAGTGACTCCTACTCTGGAAACACCATATATTTT. Translation: CAISDSYSGNTIYF. The chain recombines TRBV10-3 with TRBJ1-3; D remains ambiguous. The ends were cut back, 3 bases at V and 0 bases at J, with 6 bases in the middle. Germline CDR1 ENHRY, CDR2 SYGVKD. This CDR3 contains 14 residues.

Many counts were recorded for this clonotype. The rearrangement links TRBV5-1 to TRBJ1-2; 7 bases match TRBD1. The V and J ends lost 5 bases and 4 bases, in that order; junction bases with no gene match: 11. The length of the CDR3 is 15 residues. Germline lookup yields CDR1 SGHRS and CDR2 YFSETQ. The CDR3 DNA is TGCGCCAGCAGTCCGGAGACAGGGCCTAGCTATGGCTACACCTTC. Protein sequence: CASSPETGPSYGYTF.

This clonotype was counted ten times or more. The chain combines TRBV7-9 with TRBJ1-6; D may be TRBD1 (5 bases). The CDR3 loop spans 15 amino acids. Germline CDR1 reads SEHNR; CDR2 reads FQNEAQ (reference sequence). V lost 1 base, J lost 6 bases, and 10 bases lay in between. In DNA form, the CDR3 reads TGTGCCAGCAGCTTAGTGGGGCAGTCTAATTCACCCCTCCACTTT. Its translation is CASSLVGQSNSPLHF.

This clonotype was observed at least ten times. The chain is built from TRBV19 and TRBJ1-1; D gene ambiguous. The CDR3 loop spans 13 amino acids. CDR1 is LNHDA and CDR2 is SQIVND in the germline V gene (reference sequence). The V gene lost 3 bases and the J gene lost 7 bases, with 12 bases spanning the gap. The CDR3, as DNA: TGTGCCAGTAGTATCGAAGGACGGGGTGAAGCTTTCTTT. Translating it yields CASSIEGRGEAFF.

This rearrangement joins TRBV20-1 to TRBJ2-5; D is unresolved. With 3 bases removed from V and 2 bases from J, the gap between germline ends came to 19 bases. The CDR3 covers 16 residues. Germline loops: CDR1 DFQATT, CDR2 SNEGSKA (reference sequence). CDR3 amino acids: CSASGTARSIQETQYF. The CDR3 nucleotides are TGCAGTGCTAGCGGCACAGCGAGGTCTATACAAGAGACCCAGTACTTC.

The chain has TRBV15 and TRBJ2-7; TRBD2 might be the D (6 bases). The CDR3 extends over 14 amino acids. Germline values: CDR1 LNHNV, CDR2 YYDKDF (reference sequence). V was pared by 0 bases and J by 1 base, with 7 bases between. This chain's CDR3 is CATSRDGGSYEQYF. The CDR3, as DNA: TGTGCCACCAGCAGAGACGGGGGTTCCTACGAGCAGTACTTC. Combining the CDR3 with reference TRBV15 and TRBJ2-7 gives the whole variable domain DAMVIQNPRYQVTQFGKPVTLSCSQTLNHNVMYWYQQKSSQAPKLLFHYYDKDFNNEADTPDNFQSRRPNTSFCFLDIRSPGLGDTAMYLCATSRDGGSYEQYFGPGTRLTVT.

The sample holds a few counts of this clonotype. This chain links TRBV27 with TRBJ2-2; D remains unclear. Per the germline V gene, CDR1 is MNHEY and CDR2 is SMNVEV (reference sequence). The length of the CDR3 is 12 residues. V lost 1 base and J lost 12, with 9 bases in between. The CDR3 sequence: CASSLFGRKLFF. The CDR3 DNA is TGTGCCAGCAGTTTATTCGGAAGGAAGCTGTTTTTT.

This clonotype came up a few times. V is TRBV29-1 and J is TRBJ2-7, with TRBD1 identical over 8 bases. The V gene's germline CDR1 is SQVTM and CDR2 ANQGSEA. The CDR3 runs to 11 residues. V lost 8 bases to trimming and J lost 2 bases; unmatched junction nucleotides: 2. DNA for the CDR3: TGCAGCTGGGGACAGGCCTACGAGCAGTACTTC. Residues: CSWGQAYEQYF.